These 18 T cell receptor beta chains originate from one sample sequenced in a study of blood T cell repertoires in COVID-19. TCRdb's copy holds only in-frame clones and misses some; the assay was immunoSEQ multiplex PCR. This sample carries fewer than 350,000 clones, roughly 90% of them seen once, and the ten largest clones take about 1.7%. The sample taken for sequencing was PBMCs or T cells enriched from blood (not recorded which). The receptor set was obtained from a woman aged 18-35 years with acute COVID-19.

This chain links TRBV18 with TRBJ1-1; maybe TRBD1 (5 bases). The CDR3 loop spans 13 amino acids. The germline V gene has CDR1 KGHSH and CDR2 LQKENI. V lost 3 bases to trimming and J lost 5 bases, with 10 bases between them. The CDR3 region has the DNA TGTGCCAGCTCACCGGCGGGGGTGACTGAAGCTTTCTTT. Residues: CASSPAGVTEAFF.

The chain recombines TRBV6-5 with TRBJ1-2; TRBD1 aligns across 8 bases. Trimming at V came to 0 bases and at J to 4 bases, leaving 4 bases not matched to a gene. The CDR3 loop spans 15 amino acids. Germline assignment: CDR1 MNHEY and CDR2 SVGAGI. CDR3 sequence reads: CASSYSPGGLYGYTF. The DNA for the CDR3 is TGTGCCAGCAGTTACTCTCCAGGGGGCCTCTATGGCTACACCTTC.

The chain has TRBV27 and TRBJ2-7, with D perhaps matching TRBD2 (5 bases). The V and J ends lost 3 bases and 2 bases respectively, with 8 bases between them. The germline V gene encodes CDR1 MNHEY and CDR2 SMNVEV (reference sequence). CDR3 length equals 13 residues. The CDR3 DNA follows: TGTGCCAGCAGTTTGACGGGAACCTACGAGCAGTACTTC. Amino acids: CASSLTGTYEQYF.

The CDR3 protein is CASSLGRGLGQPQHF. In DNA form, the CDR3 reads TGTGCCAGCAGCTTAGGCAGGGGGCTGGGGCAGCCCCAGCATTTT. This chain uses TRBV7-2 with TRBJ1-5, with TRBD1 identical over 8 bases. Trimming at V came to 1 base and at J to 7 bases, leaving 6 bases not matched to a gene. CDR3 length: 15 residues. Germline V gene data show CDR1 as SGHTA and CDR2 as FQGNSA.

The V gene is TRBV11-2, the J gene TRBJ2-1; 9 bases fit TRBD2. In germline, CDR1 is SGHAT, CDR2 FQNNGV. V dropped 5 bases and J dropped 0; count of bases not matched to a gene: 11. The CDR3 contains 18 residues. The CDR3 region has the DNA TGTGCCAGCAGCCCGAGACTAGCGGCCATGAGCTCCTACAATGAGCAGTTCTTC. Its protein is CASSPRLAAMSSYNEQFF.

This clone was detected only once. This chain uses TRBV27 with TRBJ2-1; 7 bases fit TRBD2. The V gene end was trimmed by 4 bases and the J gene end by 3 bases; junction bases not matched to a gene: 6. The CDR3 is made up of 15 amino acids. Germline CDR1 MNHEY, CDR2 SMNVEV (reference sequence). Written as DNA, the CDR3 is TGTGCCAGCAGTTATACGGGAGGTGTCTACAATGAGCAGTTCTTC. Translation: CASSYTGGVYNEQFF.

This clone was seen once. J is TRBJ1-1 and V is TRBV7-9; D may be TRBD1 (5 bases). The V end lost 5 bases, the J end lost 0 bases, and 13 bases lay between the germline ends. CDR3 length equals 15 residues. The V gene's germline CDR1 is SEHNR and CDR2 FQNEAQ (reference sequence). The CDR3 bases are TGTGCCAGCAGCCGAATGGGGGGGTTGAACACTGAAGCTTTCTTT. Protein product: CASSRMGGLNTEAFF.

V gene TRBV6-6 combines with J gene TRBJ2-7, with TRBD1 matching over 11 bases. Germline V gene sequence: CDR1 MNHNY, CDR2 SVGAGI (reference sequence). The CDR3 length is 15 residues. V gave up 7 bases and J gave up 4 bases; unmatched junction bases: 9. The CDR3 DNA follows: TGTGCCAGCACGAATCCAGGGACAGGGGGTTACGAGCAGTACTTC. It specifies CASTNPGTGGYEQYF.

This chain joins TRBV6-2 or TRBV6-3 and TRBJ1-1; D remains unclear. Germline CDR1 is MNHEY and CDR2 is SVGEGT. This CDR3 comprises 13 residues. Deletions cut 4 bases from V and 3 bases from J, with 9 bases between. CDR3 sequence (DNA): TGTGCCAGCAGTTCTCGGCGGGACACTGAAGCTTTCTTT. Translating gives CASSSRRDTEAFF.

The chain links TRBV19 to TRBJ2-3; unclear D gene. Trimming removed 6 bases at V and 6 bases at J, with 10 bases between. The CDR3 spans 12 residues. Germline CDR1 and CDR2: LNHDA and SQIVND (reference sequence). CDR3 in amino acids: CASSRIDDTQYF. DNA of the CDR3: TGTGCCAGTAGCAGGATCGATGATACGCAGTATTTT.

The chain joins TRBV2 to TRBJ1-3, with D maybe TRBD1 (5 bases). In germline, CDR1 is SNHLY, CDR2 FYNNEI. This CDR3 is built from 15 residues. V dropped 4 bases and J dropped 0 bases, with 10 bases sitting between them. The CDR3 bases are TGTGCCAGCAGTGGCCGACAGAGCTCTGGAAACACCATATATTTT. Amino acids: CASSGRQSSGNTIYF.

The chain employs TRBV21-1 and TRBJ1-3; the D call TRBD1 from the table was never checked on the DNA. TRBV21-1 is classified as a pseudogene. The CDR3 covers 14 residues. Here the CDR3 DNA reads TGTGCCAGCAGCTCCACCACAGGGGAAGACACCATATATTTT. Encoded protein: CASSSTTGEDTIYF.

The rearrangement uses TRBV10-1 and TRBJ2-3; a possible D gene is TRBD2 (6 bases). This CDR3 spans 14 amino acids. Trimming stripped 0 bases from V and 6 bases from J, with 10 bases between. Germline lookup yields CDR1 WNHNN and CDR2 SYGVQD (reference sequence). The CDR3, as DNA: TGCGCCAGCAGTGAGTCAGGCGGGGAGGATACGCAGTATTTT. Protein: CASSESGGEDTQYF.

This chain uses TRBV5-1 with TRBJ1-6; 8 nucleotides agree with TRBD1. The CDR3 has 17 amino acids. Germline V gives CDR1 SGHRS, CDR2 YFSETQ. Trimming took 4 bases from V and 6 from J; bases not matched to a gene: 12. The CDR3 region has the DNA TGCGCCAGCAGCCCGGCCACAGGGGGACTCCTTAATTCACCCCTCCACTTT. Translated, it gives CASSPATGGLLNSPLHF.

The chain joins TRBV9 to TRBJ2-2, with 11 bases fitting TRBD2. CDR3 length: 18 amino acids. V gave up 2 bases and J gave up 3 bases; unmatched junction bases: 9. CDR1 SGDLS and CDR2 YYNGEE come from the germline V gene. This chain's CDR3 is CASSVYRLAGLDTGELFF. The CDR3 DNA follows: TGTGCCAGCAGCGTGTACCGACTAGCGGGATTGGACACCGGGGAGCTGTTTTTT.

The chain recombines TRBV12-3 or TRBV12-4 with TRBJ2-7, with no clear D. V shed 0 bases and J shed 3 bases, with 6 bases lying between them. This CDR3 has 13 amino acids. CDR3 amino acids: CASSLAPVYEQYF. CDR3 DNA sequence: TGTGCCAGCAGTTTAGCTCCGGTCTACGAGCAGTACTTC.

CDR3 sequence: CASSPFGGGADTQYF. For the CDR3, the DNA is TGTGCCAGCAGCCCATTTGGGGGAGGTGCAGATACGCAGTATTTT. The V gene is TRBV6-5, the J gene TRBJ2-3; weak D call: TRBD2 (6 bases). This CDR3 is built from 15 residues. Trimming left V 6 bases short and J 4 bases short, with 17 bases between. CDR1 and CDR2 (germline): MNHEY, SVGAGI.

The table lists this clone with a few counts. The chain employs TRBV5-1 and TRBJ2-2, with no clear D. V shed 2 bases and J shed 1 base, with 12 bases lying between them. Germline V gene data show CDR1 as SGHRS and CDR2 as YFSETQ. This CDR3 comprises 16 residues. CDR3 DNA: TGCGCCAGCAGCTTTACTACCGGATTGAACACCGGGGAGCTGTTTTTT. This codes for CASSFTTGLNTGELFF.